This T cell receptor (beta chain) emerged from a study of T-cell memory formation after mild COVID-19. Study details: Among the donors, TCR clusters were largely specific to each donor. Study-wide results and limits: Mainly in CM and EM were contracting CD4+ clones; CD8+ were in EMRA. CD4/CD8 balance held among clones contracting day 15 to 85, and later expanders leaned CD4+.

Concerning this clonotype itself: Its antigen is as yet unknown.

The authors produced TCR alpha and TCR beta cDNA libraries with sample barcodes and UMIs by 5'RACE using constant-segment primers. TCRdb fed the 5' RACE reads into MiXCR, producing one record per CDR3 protein. Here the sample spans under 35,000 distinct CDR3 sequences, approximately 21% being singletons. The CDR3 runs to 13 residues. Trimming stripped 0 bases from V and 2 bases from J, with 4 bases between. Germline loops: CDR1 MNHEY, CDR2 SVGAGI. The TCR was taken from an adult who had mild COVID-19 (a few samples of this study predate the infection). Cell type and time point are not known. Sequencing was carried out using PBMCs or a T cell subset sorted from them (not recorded which). This chain links TRBV6-5 with TRBJ1-1, with D unclear. The CDR3 sequence is CASSYSINTEAFF. The DNA of the CDR3 is TGTGCCAGCAGTTACTCGATAAACACTGAAGCTTTCTTT.